Following are 5 T cell receptor beta chains from one sample sequenced in a study of shared clonotypes between healthy human individuals. Generated by immunoSEQ multiplex PCR, the TCRdb table keeps only in-frame clones and is missing some. The table includes hundreds of thousands of clones, 74% detected once. The source material was memory CD4+ T cells sorted from blood. Stated subset: CD45RA-negative fraction. The receptor source for this set is a woman aged 25-40 years in good health.

The chain is built from TRBV7-8 and TRBJ1-5; 10 positions agree with TRBD1. V dropped 5 bases and J dropped 6; count of bases not matched to a gene: 4. Per germline, CDR1 SGHVS and CDR2 FQNEAQ. The CDR3 has 14 amino acids. The DNA for the CDR3 is TGTGCCAGCAGCGACAGGGGGCGCGGTCAGCCCCAGCATTTT. Its protein product is CASSDRGRGQPQHF.

The table lists this clone with a count of one. V is TRBV11-2 and J is TRBJ2-1; 9 bases agree with TRBD2. Trimming at V came to 5 bases and at J to 4 bases, leaving 6 bases not matched to a gene. The CDR3 runs 15 residues. Germline CDR1 is SGHAT and CDR2 is FQNNGV. In DNA, the CDR3 is TGTGCCAGCAGCCCGAGGACTAGCGCTTACAATGAGCAGTTCTTC. Its translation is CASSPRTSAYNEQFF.

The chain joins TRBV5-1 to TRBJ2-5; D call uncertain. Germline CDR1 SGHRS, CDR2 YFSETQ. This CDR3 is 14 amino acids long. Trimming stripped 0 bases from V and 1 base from J, with 7 bases between. CDR3 protein: CASSLVVAQETQYF. DNA for the CDR3: TGCGCCAGCAGCTTGGTCGTCGCCCAAGAGACCCAGTACTTC.

This clone was observed a few times. This sequence joins TRBV19 and TRBJ1-5, with 9 positions matching TRBD1. Per germline, CDR1 LNHDA and CDR2 SQIVND (reference sequence). V trimming: 9 bases; J trimming: 3 bases; junction bases outside the gene matches: 9. The CDR3 contains 15 residues. DNA for the CDR3: TGTGCCAGCGCCCTTGGGACAGGGTACAATCAGCCCCAGCATTTT. Protein sequence: CASALGTGYNQPQHF.

This clone was seen more than once but under ten times. This chain uses TRBV28 with TRBJ2-7, with TRBD2 matching over 10 bases. CDR3 length: 18 residues. Germline V gene sequence: CDR1 MDHEN, CDR2 SYDVKM. V shed 3 bases and J 7 bases; nucleotides not matched to a gene: 18. The CDR3 nucleotides read TGTGCCAGCAGTTTGGGGGCCTGGTGGGGTAGCGGGAGGCCGGAGCAGTACTTC. It is translated as CASSLGAWWGSGRPEQYF. Full variable domain (missing parts from reference TRBV28 and TRBJ2-7): DVKVTQSSRYLVKRTGEKVFLECVQDMDHENMFWYRQDPGLGLRLIYFSYDVKMKEKGDIPEGYSVSREKKERFSLILESASTNQTSMYLCASSLGAWWGSGRPEQYFGPGTRLTVT.